One and the same sample provided the 19 T cell receptor beta chains below, sequenced in a study of T cells in Graves' hyperthyroidism and ophthalmopathy. RNA transcripts provided the source from which TCR beta CDR3 regions were amplified. HTBI primers drove first-round RT-PCR of the TCR CDR3. TCRdb reprocessed the multiplex PCR reads via MiXCR and lists one record per CDR3 protein. The sample holds 530,000 or so distinct CDR3 sequences, about a sixth seen once. The material sequenced was blood. The receptor set was obtained from a woman aged 18 to 35 with Graves' ophthalmopathy.

This clonotype was seen at least ten times. The chain is built from TRBV7-2 and TRBJ1-2; D is uncertain. Trimming shortened V by 2 bases and J by 1 base, and 5 bases separated the two germline ends. CDR1 and CDR2 from the germline V gene are SGHTA and FQGNSA. This CDR3 has 13 amino acids. DNA for the CDR3: TGTGCCAGCAGCTTAACAGATAACTATGGCTACACCTTC. Residues: CASSLTDNYGYTF.

The chain links TRBV11-2 to TRBJ1-1; D unclear. Germline V gene lookup returns CDR1 SGHAT and CDR2 FQNNGV. This CDR3 has 15 residues. The ends were cut back, 0 bases at V and 0 bases at J, with 8 bases in the middle. The CDR3 sequence is CASSLDPILNTEAFF. Here the CDR3 DNA reads TGTGCCAGCAGCTTAGACCCGATTCTGAACACTGAAGCTTTCTTT.

This clonotype appeared many times. This chain uses TRBV12-3 or TRBV12-4 with TRBJ2-2, with a weak D call TRBD1 (5 bases). V shed 7 bases and J shed 6 bases, with 12 bases lying between them. The length of the CDR3 is 13 residues. This CDR3 reads CASTPSGSGELFF. Here the CDR3 DNA reads TGTGCCAGCACCCCCTCAGGGTCCGGGGAGCTGTTTTTT.

This clonotype was recorded at least ten times. V usage is TRBV27 and J usage is TRBJ2-1; unclear D gene. Germline values: CDR1 MNHEY, CDR2 SMNVEV (reference sequence). Trimming took 4 bases from V and 5 from J, leaving 6 bases between them. The CDR3 extends over 12 amino acids. CDR3 protein: CASSSAHNEQFF. The CDR3 nucleotides read TGTGCCAGCAGTTCCGCCCACAATGAGCAGTTCTTC.

This clonotype was counted ten times or more. V usage is TRBV6-5 and J usage is TRBJ2-2; TRBD2 aligns across 10 bases. The V segment lost 2 bases and the J segment 0 bases; nucleotides outside the gene matches: 9. CDR1 MNHEY and CDR2 SVGAGI come from the germline V gene. The CDR3 is 19 amino acids. DNA of the CDR3: TGTGCCAGCAGTTACCGACCCTGGACTAGCGGCGCGAACACCGGGGAGCTGTTTTTT. The encoded protein is CASSYRPWTSGANTGELFF.

The table lists this clonotype with many counts. This sequence joins TRBV2 and TRBJ1-1; D is unclear. Germline V CDR1 and CDR2: SNHLY, FYNNEI. Trimming shortened V by 6 bases and J by 5 bases, and 7 bases separated the two germline ends. This CDR3 contains 11 residues. The CDR3 sequence is CASRDLTEAFF. The CDR3 DNA reads as TGTGCCAGCAGGGACTTGACTGAAGCTTTCTTT.

This clonotype was detected a few times. The chain links TRBV9 to TRBJ2-2, with 9 bases matching TRBD1. CDR1 is SGDLS and CDR2 is YYNGEE in the germline V gene. V lost 0 bases to trimming and J lost 7 bases; unmatched junction nucleotides: 4. The CDR3 has 15 amino acids. This CDR3 is CASSVAQGADGELFF. CDR3 bases: TGTGCCAGCAGCGTAGCACAGGGGGCCGACGGGGAGCTGTTTTTT.

V and J are TRBV28 and TRBJ2-7; 14 nucleotides align to TRBD2. Germline values: CDR1 MDHEN, CDR2 SYDVKM. With 5 bases clipped from V and 1 base from J, the junction kept 7 bases outside the gene matches. The CDR3 has 17 amino acids. The CDR3 protein is CASSPLRLAGGSYEQYF. As DNA, the CDR3 is TGTGCCAGCAGTCCTCTCAGACTAGCGGGGGGGTCCTACGAGCAGTACTTC.

This clonotype came up a few times. V and J are TRBV7-6 and TRBJ2-1; perhaps TRBD1 as D (6 bases). The V gene lost 4 bases and the J gene lost 6 bases, with 19 bases spanning the gap. CDR1 is SGHVS and CDR2 is FNYEAQ in the germline V gene. This CDR3 spans 16 amino acids. The chain's CDR3 is CASSSQIGARGNEQFF. The CDR3 bases are TGTGCCAGCAGCTCACAAATAGGGGCCAGGGGCAATGAGCAGTTCTTC.

This clonotype was observed at least ten times. This chain joins TRBV28 and TRBJ2-2, with TRBD1 identical over 8 bases. CDR1 and CDR2 from the germline V gene are MDHEN and SYDVKM. The CDR3 covers 15 residues. Losses at the gene ends were 2 bases for V and 7 bases for J; bases not matched to a gene: 6. CDR3 in DNA: TGTGCCAGCAGTTTAGGACAGGGCCAACTCGGGGAGCTGTTTTTT. Translation gives CASSLGQGQLGELFF. Together with reference TRBV28 and TRBJ2-2, the CDR3 gives the full variable domain: DVKVTQSSRYLVKRTGEKVFLECVQDMDHENMFWYRQDPGLGLRLIYFSYDVKMKEKGDIPEGYSVSREKKERFSLILESASTNQTSMYLCASSLGQGQLGELFFGEGSRLTVL.

The gene calls are TRBV6-1 and TRBJ1-1; 11 nucleotides match TRBD1. CDR3 size: 15 residues. In germline, CDR1 is MNHNS, CDR2 SASEGT. The V segment lost 6 bases and the J segment 6 bases; nucleotides outside the gene matches: 9. CDR3 DNA sequence: TGTGCCAGCAGCTGGACAGGGGGCGTTCTCTCTGAAGCTTTCTTT. As protein: CASSWTGGVLSEAFF.

Many counts were recorded for this clonotype. The chain joins TRBV20-1 to TRBJ2-7; D is ambiguous. Germline V gene lookup returns CDR1 DFQATT and CDR2 SNEGSKA (reference sequence). The germline V and J ends were trimmed by 6 bases and 1 base, with 10 bases remaining between them. The CDR3 totals 12 residues. The CDR3 spells CSAPELSYEQYF. The CDR3, as DNA: TGCAGTGCACCCGAGCTTTCCTACGAGCAGTACTTC.

Ten or more counts support this clonotype. V usage is TRBV18 and J usage is TRBJ2-7, with TRBD1 matching over 7 bases. V dropped 4 bases and J dropped 3; count of bases not matched to a gene: 6. This CDR3 is built from 14 residues. In germline, CDR1 is KGHSH, CDR2 LQKENI. CDR3 coding DNA: TGTGCCAGCTCACATACCGGGACAGTCTACGAGCAGTACTTC. Amino acid sequence: CASSHTGTVYEQYF.

Many counts were recorded for this clonotype. The chain uses TRBV6-5 and TRBJ2-3; TRBD2 agrees at 7 bases. Per the germline V gene, CDR1 is MNHEY and CDR2 is SVGAGI. J gave up 1 base and V 2 bases, and 6 bases lay outside the gene matches. There are 16 residues in the CDR3. The CDR3 DNA reads as TGTGCCAGCAGTTACCAGAGTCTAGCGGGCACAGATACGCAGTATTTT. Translating it yields CASSYQSLAGTDTQYF.

Here the CDR3 DNA reads TGCAGCGTTGCTAGGGATGTAGACACTGAAGCTTTCTTT. Its protein product is CSVARDVDTEAFF. V and J are TRBV29-1 and TRBJ1-1; no clear D gene. V lost 4 bases and J lost 3, with 12 bases in between. This CDR3 is 13 amino acids long. Germline V gives CDR1 SQVTM, CDR2 ANQGSEA.

This clonotype was seen repeatedly, ten times or more. The rearrangement uses TRBV20-1 and TRBJ1-2; a possible D gene is TRBD1 (5 bases). Germline V gene data show CDR1 as DFQATT and CDR2 as SNEGSKA (reference sequence). The CDR3 consists of 12 residues. Trimming cost V 0 bases and J 6 bases, with 8 bases left between them. Here the CDR3 reads CSARDRADGYTF. The DNA of the CDR3 is TGCAGTGCTAGAGACAGGGCGGATGGCTACACCTTC.

Ten or more counts support this clonotype. CDR3 amino acids: CASSETGQSLSGANVLTF. The CDR3 coding sequence is TGTGCCAGCAGCGAGACTGGACAGTCTCTCTCTGGGGCCAACGTCCTGACTTTC. The genes are TRBV7-2 and TRBJ2-6; weak D call: TRBD1 (6 bases). Trimming left V 5 bases short and J 0 bases short, with 17 bases between. Germline CDR1 SGHTA, CDR2 FQGNSA. This CDR3 has 18 residues. The full variable domain, rest sourced from reference TRBV7-2 and TRBJ2-6, is GAGVSQSPSNKVTEKGKDVELRCDPISGHTALYWYRQSLGQGLEFLIYFQGNSAPDKSGLPSDRFSAERTGGSVSTLTIQRTQQEDSAVYLCASSETGQSLSGANVLTFGAGSRLTVL.

J is TRBJ2-4 and V is TRBV28; D tentatively reads TRBD1 or TRBD2 (6 bases each). The CDR3 contains 16 residues. Germline CDR1 is MDHEN and CDR2 is SYDVKM. V was clipped by 7 bases and J by 0 bases, with 16 bases between them. The CDR3 here is CASTRGGLIAKNIQYF. The CDR3 DNA reads as TGTGCCAGCACCAGAGGGGGGTTGATAGCCAAAAACATTCAGTACTTC.

Notes on this clonotype: A junction boundary mismatches the germline segment, possibly from a read error. The chain carries TRBV7-9 and TRBJ1-2, with 7 bases matching TRBD1. The CDR3 spans 14 residues. Germline V gene data show CDR1 as SEHNR and CDR2 as FQNEAQ (reference sequence). The CDR3 nucleotides read TGTGCCGGCAGCCCCAAAGTGGACAGGAATGGCTACACCTTC. Translating it yields CAGSPKVDRNGYTF.